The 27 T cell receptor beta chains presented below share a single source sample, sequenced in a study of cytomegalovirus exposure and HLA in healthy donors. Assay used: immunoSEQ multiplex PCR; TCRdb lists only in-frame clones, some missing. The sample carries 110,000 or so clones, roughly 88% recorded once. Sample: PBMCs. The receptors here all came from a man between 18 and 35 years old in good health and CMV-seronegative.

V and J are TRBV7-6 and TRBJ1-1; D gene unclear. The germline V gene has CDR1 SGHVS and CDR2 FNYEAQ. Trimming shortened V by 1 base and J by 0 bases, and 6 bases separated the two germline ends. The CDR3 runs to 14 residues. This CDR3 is CASSLVVMNTEAFF. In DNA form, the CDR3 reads TGTGCCAGCAGCTTAGTAGTAATGAACACTGAAGCTTTCTTT.

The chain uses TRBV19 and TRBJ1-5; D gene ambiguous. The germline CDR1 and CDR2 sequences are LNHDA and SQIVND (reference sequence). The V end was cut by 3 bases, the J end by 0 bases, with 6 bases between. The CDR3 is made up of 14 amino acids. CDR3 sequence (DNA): TGTGCCAGTAGTATGGAGATTAGCAATCAGCCCCAGCATTTT. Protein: CASSMEISNQPQHF.

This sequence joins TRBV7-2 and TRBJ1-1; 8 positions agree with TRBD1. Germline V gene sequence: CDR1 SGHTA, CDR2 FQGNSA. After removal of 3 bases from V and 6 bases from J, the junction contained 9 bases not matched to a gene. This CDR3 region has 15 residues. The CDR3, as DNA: TGTGCCAGCAGCTTCAGGACAGGGAGCTTCGCTGAAGCTTTCTTT. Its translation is CASSFRTGSFAEAFF.

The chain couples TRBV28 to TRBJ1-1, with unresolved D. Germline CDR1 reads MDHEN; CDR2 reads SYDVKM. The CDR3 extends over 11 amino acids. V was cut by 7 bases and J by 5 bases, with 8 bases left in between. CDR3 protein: CASKKRTEAFF. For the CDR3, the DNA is TGTGCCAGCAAGAAGCGGACTGAAGCTTTCTTT.

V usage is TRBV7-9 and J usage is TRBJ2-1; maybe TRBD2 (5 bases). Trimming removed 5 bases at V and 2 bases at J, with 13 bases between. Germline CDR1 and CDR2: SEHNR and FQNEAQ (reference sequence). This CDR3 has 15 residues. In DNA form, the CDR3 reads TGTGCCAGCAGCCCGAGGGAACAGCCCTACAATGAGCAGTTCTTC. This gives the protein CASSPREQPYNEQFF. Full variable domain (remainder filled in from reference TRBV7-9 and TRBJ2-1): DTGVSQNPRHKITKRGQNVTFRCDPISEHNRLYWYRQTLGQGPEFLTYFQNEAQLEKSRLLSDRFSAERPKGSFSTLEIQRTEQGDSAMYLCASSPREQPYNEQFFGPGTRLTVL.

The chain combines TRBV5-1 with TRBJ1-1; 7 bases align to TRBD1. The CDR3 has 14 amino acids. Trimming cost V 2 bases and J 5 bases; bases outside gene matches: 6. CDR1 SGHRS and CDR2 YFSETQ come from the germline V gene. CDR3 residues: CASSFTPTGTEAFF. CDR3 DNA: TGCGCCAGCAGCTTTACACCGACAGGGACTGAAGCTTTCTTT.

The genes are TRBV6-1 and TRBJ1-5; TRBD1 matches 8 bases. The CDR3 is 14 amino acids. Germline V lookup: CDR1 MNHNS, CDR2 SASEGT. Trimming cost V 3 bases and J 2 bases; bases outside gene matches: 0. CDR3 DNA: TGTGCCAGCAGTGAGACAGGGGGCAATCAGCCCCAGCATTTT. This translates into CASSETGGNQPQHF.

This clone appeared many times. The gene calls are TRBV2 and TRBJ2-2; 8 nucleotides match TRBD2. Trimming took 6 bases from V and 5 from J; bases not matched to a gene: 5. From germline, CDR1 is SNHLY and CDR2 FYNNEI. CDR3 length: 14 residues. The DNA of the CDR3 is TGTGCCAGCAGGGCGGGAGGAGAAACCGGGGAGCTGTTTTTT. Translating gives CASRAGGETGELFF.

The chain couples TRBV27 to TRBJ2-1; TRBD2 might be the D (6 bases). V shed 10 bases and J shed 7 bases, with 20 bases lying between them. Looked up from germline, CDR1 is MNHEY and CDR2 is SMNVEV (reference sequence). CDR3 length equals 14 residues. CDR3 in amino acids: CATVGAEGRNEQFF. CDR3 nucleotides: TGTGCCACCGTCGGGGCGGAAGGGAGGAATGAGCAGTTCTTC.

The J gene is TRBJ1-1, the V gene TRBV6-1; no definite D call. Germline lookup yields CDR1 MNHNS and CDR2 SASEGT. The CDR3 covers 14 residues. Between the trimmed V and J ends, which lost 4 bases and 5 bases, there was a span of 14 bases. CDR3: CASSVEGTGTEAFF. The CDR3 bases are TGTGCCAGCAGTGTCGAGGGCACCGGTACTGAAGCTTTCTTT.

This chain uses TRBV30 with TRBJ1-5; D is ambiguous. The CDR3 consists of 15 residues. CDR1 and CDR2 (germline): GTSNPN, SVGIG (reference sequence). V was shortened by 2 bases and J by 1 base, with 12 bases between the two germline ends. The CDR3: CAWSLGQRSNQPQHF. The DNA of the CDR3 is TGTGCCTGGAGTCTCGGGCAGCGGAGCAATCAGCCCCAGCATTTT.

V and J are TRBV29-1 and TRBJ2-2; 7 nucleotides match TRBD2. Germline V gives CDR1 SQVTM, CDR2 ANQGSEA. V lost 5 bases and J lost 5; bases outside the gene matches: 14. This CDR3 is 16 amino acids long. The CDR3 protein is CSVRHQGGILTGELFF. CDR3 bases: TGCAGCGTTCGACACCAGGGAGGGATTCTTACCGGGGAGCTGTTTTTT.

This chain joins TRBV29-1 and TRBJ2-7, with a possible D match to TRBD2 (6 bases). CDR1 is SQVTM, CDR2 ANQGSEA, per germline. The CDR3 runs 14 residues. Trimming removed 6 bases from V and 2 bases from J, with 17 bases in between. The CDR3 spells CSVPTGTGAYEQYF. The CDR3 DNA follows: TGCAGCGTCCCTACCGGGACGGGGGCCTACGAGCAGTACTTC.

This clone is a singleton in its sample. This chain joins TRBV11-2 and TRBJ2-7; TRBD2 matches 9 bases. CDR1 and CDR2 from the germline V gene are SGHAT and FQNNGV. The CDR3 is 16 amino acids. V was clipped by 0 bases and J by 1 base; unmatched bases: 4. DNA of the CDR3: TGTGCCAGCAGCTTAGAGAATAGCGGGAGTTCCTACGAGCAGTACTTC. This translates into CASSLENSGSSYEQYF.

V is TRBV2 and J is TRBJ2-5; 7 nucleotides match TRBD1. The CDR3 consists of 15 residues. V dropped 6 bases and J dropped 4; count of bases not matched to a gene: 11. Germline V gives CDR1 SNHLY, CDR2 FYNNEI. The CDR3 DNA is TGTGCCAGCAGCGACAGGGTTATGGTGGGAGAGACCCAGTACTTC. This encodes CASSDRVMVGETQYF.

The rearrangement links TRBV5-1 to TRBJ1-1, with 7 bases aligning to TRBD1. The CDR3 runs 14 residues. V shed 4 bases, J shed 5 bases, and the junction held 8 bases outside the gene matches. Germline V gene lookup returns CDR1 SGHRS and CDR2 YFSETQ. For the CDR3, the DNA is TGCGCCAGCAGCCCCACATTGACAGGGACTGAAGCTTTCTTT. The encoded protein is CASSPTLTGTEAFF. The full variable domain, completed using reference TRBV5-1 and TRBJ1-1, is KAGVTQTPRYLIKTRGQQVTLSCSPISGHRSVSWYQQTPGQGLQFLFEYFSETQRNKGNFPGRFSGRQFSNSRSEMNVSTLELGDSALYLCASSPTLTGTEAFFGQGTRLTVV.

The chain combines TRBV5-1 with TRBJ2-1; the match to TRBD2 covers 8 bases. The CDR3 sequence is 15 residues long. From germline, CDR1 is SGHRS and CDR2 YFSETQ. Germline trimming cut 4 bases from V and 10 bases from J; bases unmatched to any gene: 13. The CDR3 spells CASSLAGLAVGEQFF. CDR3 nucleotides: TGCGCCAGCAGCCTGGCTGGACTAGCAGTCGGAGAGCAGTTCTTC.

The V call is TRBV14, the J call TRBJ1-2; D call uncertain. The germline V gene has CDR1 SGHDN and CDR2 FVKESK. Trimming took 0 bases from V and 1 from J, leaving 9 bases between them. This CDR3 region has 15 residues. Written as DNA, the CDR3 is TGTGCCAGCAGCCAAGATCTGAGAGATAACTATGGCTACACCTTC. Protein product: CASSQDLRDNYGYTF.

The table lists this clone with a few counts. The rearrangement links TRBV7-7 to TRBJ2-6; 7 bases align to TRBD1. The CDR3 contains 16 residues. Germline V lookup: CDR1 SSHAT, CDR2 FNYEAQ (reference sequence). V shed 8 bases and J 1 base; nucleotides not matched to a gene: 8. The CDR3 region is CASGRLQGSGANVLTF. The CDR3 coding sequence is TGTGCCAGCGGCCGGCTACAGGGGTCTGGGGCCAACGTCCTGACTTTC. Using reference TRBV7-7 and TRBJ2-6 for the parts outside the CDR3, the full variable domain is GAGVSQSPRYKVTKRGQDVTLRCDPISSHATLYWYQQALGQGPEFLTYFNYEAQPDKSGLPSDRFSAERPEGSISTLTIQRTEQRDSAMYRCASGRLQGSGANVLTFGAGSRLTVL.

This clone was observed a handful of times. The CDR3 sequence: CASRSGRTQETQYF. CDR3 in DNA: TGTGCCAGCAGGTCCGGGAGAACACAAGAGACCCAGTACTTC. The V gene is TRBV2, the J gene TRBJ2-5; tentatively, D is TRBD2 (6 bases). Trimming left V 6 bases short and J 2 bases short, with 13 bases between. This CDR3 is built from 14 residues. Germline V CDR1 and CDR2: SNHLY, FYNNEI.

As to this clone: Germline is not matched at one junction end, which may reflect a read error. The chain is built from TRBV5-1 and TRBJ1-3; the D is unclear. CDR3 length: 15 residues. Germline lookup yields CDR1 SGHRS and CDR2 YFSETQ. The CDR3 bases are TGCGCCAGCAGTTTGGACGGGAGCTCTGGAAACACCATATATTTT. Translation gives CASSLDGSSGNTIYF.

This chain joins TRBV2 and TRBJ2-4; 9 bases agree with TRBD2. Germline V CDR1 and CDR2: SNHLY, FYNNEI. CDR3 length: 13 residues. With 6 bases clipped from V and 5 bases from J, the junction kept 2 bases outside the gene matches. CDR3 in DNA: TGTGCCAGCAGCGGGACTAGCCAAAACATTCAGTACTTC. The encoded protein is CASSGTSQNIQYF.

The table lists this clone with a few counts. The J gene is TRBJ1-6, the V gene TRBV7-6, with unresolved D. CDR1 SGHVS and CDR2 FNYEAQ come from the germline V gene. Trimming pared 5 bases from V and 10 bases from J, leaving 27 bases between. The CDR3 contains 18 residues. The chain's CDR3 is CASSPVWGGRPGESPLHF. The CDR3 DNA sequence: TGTGCCAGCAGCCCCGTATGGGGAGGACGGCCAGGCGAATCACCCCTCCACTTT.

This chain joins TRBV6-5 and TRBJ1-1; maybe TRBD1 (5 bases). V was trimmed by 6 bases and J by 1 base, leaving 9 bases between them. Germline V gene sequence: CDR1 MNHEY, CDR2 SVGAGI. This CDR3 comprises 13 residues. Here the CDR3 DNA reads TGTGCCAGCAGGGGGCGCGGGAACACTGAAGCTTTCTTT. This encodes CASRGRGNTEAFF.

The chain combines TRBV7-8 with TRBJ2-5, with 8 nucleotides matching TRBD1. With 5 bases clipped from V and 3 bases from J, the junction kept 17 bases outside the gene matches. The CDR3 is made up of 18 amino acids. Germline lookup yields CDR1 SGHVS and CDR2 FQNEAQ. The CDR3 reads CASSPPPLLDRGKETQYF. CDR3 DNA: TGTGCCAGCAGCCCCCCGCCGCTCCTAGACAGGGGAAAAGAGACCCAGTACTTC.

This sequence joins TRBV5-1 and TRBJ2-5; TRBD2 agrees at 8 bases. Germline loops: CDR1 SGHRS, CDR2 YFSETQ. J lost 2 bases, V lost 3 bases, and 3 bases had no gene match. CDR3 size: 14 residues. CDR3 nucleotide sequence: TGCGCCAGCAGCTCACTAGCGGCTCAAGAGACCCAGTACTTC. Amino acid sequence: CASSSLAAQETQYF. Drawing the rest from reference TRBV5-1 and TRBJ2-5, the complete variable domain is KAGVTQTPRYLIKTRGQQVTLSCSPISGHRSVSWYQQTPGQGLQFLFEYFSETQRNKGNFPGRFSGRQFSNSRSEMNVSTLELGDSALYLCASSSLAAQETQYFGPGTRLLVL.

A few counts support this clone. The CDR3 DNA is TGCGCCAGCGAGGGTTATTCCGGGTGGCCCAACGAGCAGTACTTC. It encodes CASEGYSGWPNEQYF. The V gene is TRBV10-1, the J gene TRBJ2-7; TRBD2 is a possible D gene (5 bases). CDR1 and CDR2 (germline): WNHNN, SYGVQD (reference sequence). V lost 8 bases to trimming and J lost 5 bases, with 22 bases between them. This CDR3 spans 15 amino acids.